This TCR beta chain was sequenced in a study of cytotoxic CD8 clonotypes in ibrutinib-treated CLL. Only in-frame clones appear in the TCRdb table, and some are missing; sequencing was by immunoSEQ multiplex PCR. The top ten hold 2% to 2.5% of the sample, which has roughly 160,000 clones, more than 75% seen once. Comments on this clone: Antigen: not known.

Roughly 2 micrograms of genomic DNA from cryopreserved PBMCs went into TCR beta libraries. Study-level results: Treatment saw public clonotypes, which were uncommon, either contract or stay stable. Increased clonality at ibrutinib response gave way to a return toward baseline at progression. Baseline clonality, above age-matched healthy donor levels, tracked circulating CD8+ T-cell counts.

The CDR3 extends over 19 amino acids. CDR1 and CDR2 from the germline V gene are LGHNA and YNFKEQ. V lost 0 bases and J lost 1, with 19 bases in between. Specimen: PBMCs, collected after 12 months of ibrutinib treatment. This chain connects TRBV4-2 to TRBJ2-4, with D maybe TRBD2 (7 bases). The TCR comes from a human donor with chronic lymphocytic leukemia. This chain's CDR3 is CASSQDREGGGAAKNIQYF. As DNA, the CDR3 is TGTGCCAGCAGCCAAGATAGAGAAGGCGGGGGCGCCGCCAAAAACATTCAGTACTTC.